Listed below are T cell receptor beta chains from one sample, sequenced in a study of blood T cells in healthy people across ages. TCRdb fed the 5' RACE reads into MiXCR, producing one record per CDR3 protein. The repertoire holds about 800,000 distinct CDR3 sequences, with less than 60% as singletons. Sequenced: blood. The receptor source for this set is a man aged 80 or over in good health. Each CDR3 is given with its conserved first and last residue.

v_call,j_call,cdr3_aa
TRBV4-1,TRBJ2-5,CASSLGLAGSIQETQYF
TRBV18,TRBJ2-5,CASSRMTGETQYF
TRBV6-6,TRBJ2-3,CASSYPGSADTQYF
TRBV12-3/TRBV12-4,TRBJ2-1,CASSFSSGSNEQFF
TRBV12-3/TRBV12-4,TRBJ2-3,CASSREVIRGDDTQYF
TRBV7-2,TRBJ2-7,CASSLAGITYEQYF
TRBV29-1,TRBJ2-3,CSVSSGSTDTQYF
TRBV20-1,TRBJ2-3,CSAGVAGGNTDTQYF
TRBV12-3/TRBV12-4,TRBJ2-3,CASSFEGRGGDTQYF
TRBV20-1,TRBJ2-5,CGAEPAGLETQYF
TRBV4-1,TRBJ2-1,CASSQDSGSNEQFF
TRBV7-2,TRBJ2-5,CASSSQGFQETQYF
TRBV7-9,TRBJ1-5,CASSIGGPYQPQHF
TRBV9,TRBJ2-1,CASSPVVLPYNEQFF
TRBV6-5,TRBJ2-1,CANSYSGAGEQQFF
TRBV7-2,TRBJ1-5,CASSLGLFYSNQPQHF
TRBV12-3/TRBV12-4,TRBJ1-6,CASSFGQENSPLHF
TRBV29-1,.,CSVVEQQETQYF
TRBV29-1,TRBJ2-1,CSVGSGEPYNEQFF
TRBV6-2/TRBV6-3,TRBJ1-1,CASSYTGTNTEAFF
TRBV11-3,TRBJ2-7,CASSLGGLAGVNSYEQYF
TRBV2,TRBJ2-7,CASYLPGQGAYEQYF
TRBV4-2,TRBJ1-4,CASSQDVWSRYEKLFF
TRBV6-2/TRBV6-3,.,CASRRLAGVETQYF
TRBV29-1,TRBJ2-5,CSVQGTNQETQYF
TRBV7-3,TRBJ2-2,CASSLRGGTSSNTGELFF
TRBV5-1,TRBJ2-5,CASSKLAGLQETQYF
TRBV20-1,TRBJ2-7,CSAPGGGWSYEQYF
TRBV12-3/TRBV12-4,TRBJ2-5,CASSFLTSGEHWETQYF
TRBV7-3,TRBJ2-3,CASSQTGQVTDAQYF
TRBV2,.,CASSESSGGKIRETQYF
TRBV14,TRBJ2-1,CASSHSGGLNEQFF
TRBV6-6,TRBJ2-5,CASSYSTQGPQETQYF
TRBV20-1,TRBJ2-7,CSARGDPYEQYF
TRBV15,TRBJ2-4,CATSIGSGTVRAKNIQYF
TRBV2,TRBJ2-3,CASSERDIDTDTQYF
TRBV7-2,TRBJ2-7,CASSLAGPSYEQYF
TRBV6-6,TRBJ1-5,CASSPAGTGFLQPQHF
TRBV6-5,TRBJ1-5,CASSRGPRGNQPQHF
TRBV15,TRBJ2-5,CATSREDSGRQYF
TRBV6-2/TRBV6-3,TRBJ2-3,CASSYVQPTDTQYF
TRBV7-2,TRBJ2-3,CASSRRLAGGSTDTQYF